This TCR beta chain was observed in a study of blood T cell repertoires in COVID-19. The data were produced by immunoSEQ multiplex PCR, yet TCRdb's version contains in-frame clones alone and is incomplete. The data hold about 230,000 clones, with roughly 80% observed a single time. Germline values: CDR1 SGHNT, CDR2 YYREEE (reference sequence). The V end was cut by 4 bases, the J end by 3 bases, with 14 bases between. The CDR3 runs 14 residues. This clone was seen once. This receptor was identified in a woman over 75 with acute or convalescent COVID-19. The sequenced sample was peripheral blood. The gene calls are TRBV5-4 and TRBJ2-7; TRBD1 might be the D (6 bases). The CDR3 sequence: CASSPRQDLYEQYF. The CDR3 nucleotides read TGTGCCAGCAGCCCTCGACAGGACCTCTACGAGCAGTACTTC.